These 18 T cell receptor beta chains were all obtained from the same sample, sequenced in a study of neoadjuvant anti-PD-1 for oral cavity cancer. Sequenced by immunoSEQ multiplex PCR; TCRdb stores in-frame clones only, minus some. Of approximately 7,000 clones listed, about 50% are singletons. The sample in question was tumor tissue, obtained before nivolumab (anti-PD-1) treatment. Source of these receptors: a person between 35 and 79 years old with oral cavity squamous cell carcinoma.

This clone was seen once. CDR3 sequence: CASTIAGGVDTQYF. CDR3 nucleotide sequence: TGCGCCAGCACCATAGCGGGGGGTGTAGATACGCAGTATTTT. The gene calls are TRBV10-2 and TRBJ2-3, with 10 bases identical to TRBD2. The CDR3 loop spans 14 amino acids. The germline V gene has CDR1 WSHSY and CDR2 SAAADI. The V and J ends lost 7 bases and 5 bases, in that order; junction bases with no gene match: 6.

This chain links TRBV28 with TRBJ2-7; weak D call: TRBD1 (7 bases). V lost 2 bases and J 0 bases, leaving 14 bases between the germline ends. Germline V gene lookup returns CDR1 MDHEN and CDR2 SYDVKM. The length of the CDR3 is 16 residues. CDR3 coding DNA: TGTGCCAGCAGTTTACGCGCGGGACAGCTCTCCTACGAGCAGTACTTC. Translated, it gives CASSLRAGQLSYEQYF.

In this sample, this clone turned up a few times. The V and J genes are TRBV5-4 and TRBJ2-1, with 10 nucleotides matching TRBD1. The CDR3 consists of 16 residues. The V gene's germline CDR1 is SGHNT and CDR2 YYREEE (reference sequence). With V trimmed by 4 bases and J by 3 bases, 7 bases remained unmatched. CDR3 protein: CASSNRGTGVYNEQFF. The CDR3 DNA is TGTGCCAGCAGCAACCGGGGGACAGGGGTCTACAATGAGCAGTTCTTC.

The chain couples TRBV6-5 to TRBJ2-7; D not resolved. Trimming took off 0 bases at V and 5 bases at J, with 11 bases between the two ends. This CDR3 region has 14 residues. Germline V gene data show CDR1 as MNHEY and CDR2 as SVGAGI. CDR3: CASSYSKGKNEQYF. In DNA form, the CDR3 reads TGTGCCAGCAGTTACTCGAAGGGTAAGAACGAGCAGTACTTC.

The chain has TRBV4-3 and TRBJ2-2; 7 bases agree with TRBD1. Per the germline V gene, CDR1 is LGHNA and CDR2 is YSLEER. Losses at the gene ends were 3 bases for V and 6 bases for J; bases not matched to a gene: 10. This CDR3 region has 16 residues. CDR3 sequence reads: CASSHGDSLGAGELFF. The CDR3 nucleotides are TGCGCCAGCAGCCATGGGGACAGTTTGGGGGCCGGGGAGCTGTTTTTT.

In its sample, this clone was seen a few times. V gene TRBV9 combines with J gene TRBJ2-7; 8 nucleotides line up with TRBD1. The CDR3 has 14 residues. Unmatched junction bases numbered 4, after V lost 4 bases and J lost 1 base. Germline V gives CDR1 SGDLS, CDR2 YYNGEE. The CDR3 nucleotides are TGTGCCAGCAGCCAGGGGGACAGGTCCTACGAGCAGTACTTC. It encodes CASSQGDRSYEQYF.

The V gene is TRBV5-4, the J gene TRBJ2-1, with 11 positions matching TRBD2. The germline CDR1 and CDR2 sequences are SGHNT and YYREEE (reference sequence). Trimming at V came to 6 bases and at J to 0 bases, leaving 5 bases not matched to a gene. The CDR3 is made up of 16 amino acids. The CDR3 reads CASNVSGGDSYNEQFF. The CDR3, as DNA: TGTGCCAGCAACGTTAGCGGGGGGGACTCCTACAATGAGCAGTTCTTC.

The CDR3 DNA follows: TGTGCCAGCAGACCAACAGGGGGCGCGGGGAATCAGCCCCAGCATTTT. Translation gives CASRPTGGAGNQPQHF. This chain joins TRBV7-7 and TRBJ1-5; TRBD1 aligns across 9 bases. CDR1 is SSHAT, CDR2 FNYEAQ, per germline (reference sequence). The CDR3 has 16 amino acids. V was pared by 6 bases and J by 4 bases, with 10 bases of the junction left unmatched.

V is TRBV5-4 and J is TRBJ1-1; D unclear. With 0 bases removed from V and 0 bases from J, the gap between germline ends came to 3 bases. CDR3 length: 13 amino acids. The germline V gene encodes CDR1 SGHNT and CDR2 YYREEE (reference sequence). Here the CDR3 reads CASSLGVNTEAFF. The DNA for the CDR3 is TGTGCCAGCAGCTTGGGGGTGAACACTGAAGCTTTCTTT.

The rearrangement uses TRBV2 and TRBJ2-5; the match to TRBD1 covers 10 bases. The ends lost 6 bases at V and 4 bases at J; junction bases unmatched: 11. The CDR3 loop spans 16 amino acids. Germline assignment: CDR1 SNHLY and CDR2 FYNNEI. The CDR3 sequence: CASREQTGTGVETQYF. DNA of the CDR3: TGTGCCAGCAGGGAACAGACCGGGACAGGGGTAGAGACCCAGTACTTC.

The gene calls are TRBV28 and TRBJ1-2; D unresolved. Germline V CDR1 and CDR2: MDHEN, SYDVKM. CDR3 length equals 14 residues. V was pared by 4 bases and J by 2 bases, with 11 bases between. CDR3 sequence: CASSSPTENYGYTF. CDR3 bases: TGTGCCAGCAGTTCACCGACTGAAAACTATGGCTACACCTTC.

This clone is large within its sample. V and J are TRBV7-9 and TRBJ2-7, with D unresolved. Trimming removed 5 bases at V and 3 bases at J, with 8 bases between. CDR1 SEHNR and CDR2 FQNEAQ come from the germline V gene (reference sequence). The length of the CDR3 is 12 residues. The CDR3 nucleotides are TGTGCCAGCAGCACGGGTGTCTACGAGCAGTACTTC. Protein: CASSTGVYEQYF.

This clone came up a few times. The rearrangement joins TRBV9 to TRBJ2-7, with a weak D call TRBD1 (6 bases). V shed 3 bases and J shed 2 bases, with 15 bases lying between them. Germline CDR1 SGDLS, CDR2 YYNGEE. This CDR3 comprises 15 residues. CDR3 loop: CASSANPQGTYEQYF. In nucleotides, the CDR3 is TGTGCCAGCAGCGCCAATCCACAGGGAACCTACGAGCAGTACTTC. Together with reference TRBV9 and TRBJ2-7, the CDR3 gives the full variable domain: DSGVTQTPKHLITATGQRVTLRCSPRSGDLSVYWYQQSLDQGLQFLIQYYNGEERAKGNILERFSAQQFPDLHSELNLSSLELGDSALYFCASSANPQGTYEQYFGPGTRLTVT.

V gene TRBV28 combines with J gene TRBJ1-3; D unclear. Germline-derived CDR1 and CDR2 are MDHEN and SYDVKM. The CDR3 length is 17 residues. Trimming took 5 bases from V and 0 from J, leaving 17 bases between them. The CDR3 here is CASSTFLTVLSGNTIYF. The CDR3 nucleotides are TGTGCCAGCAGTACTTTCCTAACTGTCCTCTCTGGAAACACCATATATTTT. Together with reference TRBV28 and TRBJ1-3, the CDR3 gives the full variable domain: DVKVTQSSRYLVKRTGEKVFLECVQDMDHENMFWYRQDPGLGLRLIYFSYDVKMKEKGDIPEGYSVSREKKERFSLILESASTNQTSMYLCASSTFLTVLSGNTIYFGEGSWLTVV.

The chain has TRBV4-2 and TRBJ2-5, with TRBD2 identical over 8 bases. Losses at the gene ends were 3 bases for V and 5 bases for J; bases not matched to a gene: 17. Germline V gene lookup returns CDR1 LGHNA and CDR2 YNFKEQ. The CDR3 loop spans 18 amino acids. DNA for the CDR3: TGTGCCAGCAGCCAGGGGGTAGCGGGGACGGCAGTTAGGGAGACCCAGTACTTC. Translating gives CASSQGVAGTAVRETQYF.

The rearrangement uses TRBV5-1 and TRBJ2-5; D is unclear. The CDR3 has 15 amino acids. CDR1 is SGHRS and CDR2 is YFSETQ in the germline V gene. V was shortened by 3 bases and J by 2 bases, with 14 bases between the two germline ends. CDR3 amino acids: CASSSNSKGQETQYF. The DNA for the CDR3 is TGCGCCAGCAGCTCGAACTCGAAGGGTCAAGAGACCCAGTACTTC.

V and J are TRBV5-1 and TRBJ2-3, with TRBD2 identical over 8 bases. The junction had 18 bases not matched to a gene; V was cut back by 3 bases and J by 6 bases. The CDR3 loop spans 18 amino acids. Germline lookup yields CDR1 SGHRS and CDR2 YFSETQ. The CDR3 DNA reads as TGCGCCAGCAGCTCCGCCCTGTTCACGGGGGGGGGCGCTGATACGCAGTATTTT. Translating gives CASSSALFTGGGADTQYF.

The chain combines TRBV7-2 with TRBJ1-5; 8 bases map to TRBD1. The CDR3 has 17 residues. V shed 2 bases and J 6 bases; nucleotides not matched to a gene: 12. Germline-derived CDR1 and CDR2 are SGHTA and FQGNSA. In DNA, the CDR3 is TGTGCCAGCAGCTTATCGAGACAGGGGCGCTTGGGTCAGCCCCAGCATTTT. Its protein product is CASSLSRQGRLGQPQHF.